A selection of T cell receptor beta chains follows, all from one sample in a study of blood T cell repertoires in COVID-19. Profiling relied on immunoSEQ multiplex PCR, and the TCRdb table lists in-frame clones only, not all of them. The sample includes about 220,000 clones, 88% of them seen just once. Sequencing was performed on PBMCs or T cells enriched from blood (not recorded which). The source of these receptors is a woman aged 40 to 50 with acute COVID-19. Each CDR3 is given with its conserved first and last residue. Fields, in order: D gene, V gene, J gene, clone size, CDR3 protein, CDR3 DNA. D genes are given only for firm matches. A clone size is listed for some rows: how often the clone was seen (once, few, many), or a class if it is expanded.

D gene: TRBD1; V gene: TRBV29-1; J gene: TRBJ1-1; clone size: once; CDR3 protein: CSVDDRDRGPRFLNTEAFF; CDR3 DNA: TGCAGCGTTGATGACCGGGACAGGGGGCCGCGGTTTCTGAACACTGAAGCTTTCTTT
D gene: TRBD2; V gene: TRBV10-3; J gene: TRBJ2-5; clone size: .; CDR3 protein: CAISDTGTSGQETQYF; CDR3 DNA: TGTGCCATCAGTGATACCGGGACTAGCGGCCAAGAGACCCAGTACTTC
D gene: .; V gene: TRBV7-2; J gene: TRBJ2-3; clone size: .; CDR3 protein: CASSLRGLGGTDTQYF; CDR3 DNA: TGTGCCAGCAGCTTACGAGGCCTAGGAGGCACAGATACGCAGTATTTT
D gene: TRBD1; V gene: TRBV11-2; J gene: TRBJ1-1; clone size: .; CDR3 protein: CASSLALRGTGRSEAFF; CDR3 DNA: TGTGCCAGCAGCTTAGCCCTCCGGGGGACAGGGCGCTCTGAAGCTTTCTTT
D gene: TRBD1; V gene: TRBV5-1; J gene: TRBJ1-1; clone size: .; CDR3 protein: CASSWDSNTEAFF; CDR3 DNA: TGCGCCAGCAGCTGGGACAGTAACACTGAAGCTTTCTTT
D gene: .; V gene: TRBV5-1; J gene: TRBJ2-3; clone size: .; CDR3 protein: CASSFGGTLTDTQYF; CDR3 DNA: TGCGCCAGCAGCTTTGGCGGGACCCTCACAGATACGCAGTATTTT
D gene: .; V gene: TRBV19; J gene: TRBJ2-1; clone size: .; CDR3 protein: CASSIGLEPYNEQFF; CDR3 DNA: TGTGCCAGTAGTATAGGCCTGGAGCCGTACAATGAGCAGTTCTTC
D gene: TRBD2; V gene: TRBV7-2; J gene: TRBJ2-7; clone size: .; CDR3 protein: CASSPTTGTNSYEQYF; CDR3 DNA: TGTGCCAGCAGCCCCACGACCGGGACTAACTCCTACGAGCAGTACTTC
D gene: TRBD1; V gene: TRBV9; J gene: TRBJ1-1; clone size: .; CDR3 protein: CASSDDRAAGTEAFF; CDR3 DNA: TGTGCCAGCAGCGACGACAGGGCGGCGGGCACTGAAGCTTTCTTT
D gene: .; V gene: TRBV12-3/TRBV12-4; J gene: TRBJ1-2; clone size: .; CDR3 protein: CASSLSQIYGYTF; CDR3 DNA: TGTGCCAGCAGTTTAAGTCAGATCTATGGCTACACCTTC
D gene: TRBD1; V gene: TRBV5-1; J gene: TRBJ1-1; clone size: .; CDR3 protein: CASSGGQLRLNTEAFF; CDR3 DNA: TGCGCCAGCAGCGGGGGACAGCTGAGGCTAAACACTGAAGCTTTCTTT
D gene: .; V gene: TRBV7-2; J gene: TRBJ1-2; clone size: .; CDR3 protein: CASSLVGGVGYTF; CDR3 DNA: TGTGCCAGCAGCTTAGTCGGAGGGGTTGGCTACACCTTC
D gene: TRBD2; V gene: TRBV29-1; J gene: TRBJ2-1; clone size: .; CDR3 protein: CSAQRTSYNEQFF; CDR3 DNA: TGCAGCGCCCAACGGACTAGTTACAATGAGCAGTTCTTC
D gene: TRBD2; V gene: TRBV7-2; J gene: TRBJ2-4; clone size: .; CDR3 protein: CASSEGLAEKNIQYF; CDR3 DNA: TGTGCCAGCAGCGAGGGACTAGCGGAGAAAAACATTCAGTACTTC
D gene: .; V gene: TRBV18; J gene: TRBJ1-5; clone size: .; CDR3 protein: CASSGGAGQPQHF; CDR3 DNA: TGTGCCAGCTCCGGGGGGGCTGGACAGCCCCAGCATTTT
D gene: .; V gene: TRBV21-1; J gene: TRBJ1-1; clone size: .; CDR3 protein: CASPWGGGEAFF; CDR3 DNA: TGTGCCAGCCCCTGGGGGGGTGGTGAAGCTTTCTTT
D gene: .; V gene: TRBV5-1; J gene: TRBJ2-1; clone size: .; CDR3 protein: CASSLETGTHNEQFF; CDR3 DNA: TGCGCCAGCAGCTTGGAAACCGGGACTCACAATGAGCAGTTCTTC
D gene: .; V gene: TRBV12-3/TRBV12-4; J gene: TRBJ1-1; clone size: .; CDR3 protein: CASSRAGNTEAFF; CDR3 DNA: TGTGCCAGCAGTCGCGCAGGGAACACTGAAGCTTTCTTT
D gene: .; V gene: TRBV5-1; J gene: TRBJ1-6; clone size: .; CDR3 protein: CASSLESGGNSPLHF; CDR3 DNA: TGCGCCAGCAGCTTGGAGTCAGGTGGTAATTCACCCCTCCACTTT
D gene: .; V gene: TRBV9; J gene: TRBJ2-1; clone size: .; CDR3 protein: CASSLGTRYYEQFF; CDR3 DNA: TGTGCCAGCAGCCTCGGGACTCGGTACTATGAGCAGTTCTTC
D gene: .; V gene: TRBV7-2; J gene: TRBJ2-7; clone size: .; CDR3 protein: CASSLRPGTYEQYF; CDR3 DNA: TGTGCCAGCAGCTTACGCCCAGGGACCTACGAGCAGTACTTC
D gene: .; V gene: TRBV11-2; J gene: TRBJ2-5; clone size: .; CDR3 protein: CASSLGGSETQYF; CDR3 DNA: TGTGCCAGCAGCTTAGGCGGATCAGAGACCCAGTACTTC